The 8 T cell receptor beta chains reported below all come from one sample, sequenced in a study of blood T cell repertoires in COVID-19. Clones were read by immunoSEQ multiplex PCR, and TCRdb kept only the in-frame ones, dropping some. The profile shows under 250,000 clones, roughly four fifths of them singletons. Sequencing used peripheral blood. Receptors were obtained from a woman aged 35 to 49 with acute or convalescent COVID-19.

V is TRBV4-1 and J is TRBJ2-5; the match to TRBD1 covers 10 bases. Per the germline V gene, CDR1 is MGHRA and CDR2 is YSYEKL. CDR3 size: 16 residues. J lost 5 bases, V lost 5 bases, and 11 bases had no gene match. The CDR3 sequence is CASSEPWTGGRETQYF. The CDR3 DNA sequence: TGCGCCAGCAGCGAACCGTGGACAGGGGGTAGGGAGACCCAGTACTTC.

The CDR3 sequence is CASSLGLAGGSGSYEQYF. The CDR3, as DNA: TGCGCCAGCAGCCTTGGGCTAGCGGGAGGAAGTGGGTCCTACGAGCAGTACTTC. The rearrangement uses TRBV4-3 and TRBJ2-7; 11 positions match TRBD2. J gave up 1 base and V 4 bases, and 12 bases lay outside the gene matches. This CDR3 has 18 amino acids. The germline CDR1 and CDR2 sequences are LGHNA and YSLEER.

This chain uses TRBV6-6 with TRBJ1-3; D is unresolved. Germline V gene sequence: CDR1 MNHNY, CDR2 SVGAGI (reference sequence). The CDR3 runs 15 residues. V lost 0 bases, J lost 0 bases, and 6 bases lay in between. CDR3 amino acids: CASSYSAHSGNTIYF. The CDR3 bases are TGTGCCAGCAGTTACTCGGCCCACTCTGGAAACACCATATATTTT.

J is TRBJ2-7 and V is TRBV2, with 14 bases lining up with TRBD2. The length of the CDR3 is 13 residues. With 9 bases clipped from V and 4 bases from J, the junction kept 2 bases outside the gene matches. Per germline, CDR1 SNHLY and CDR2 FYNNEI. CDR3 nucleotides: TGTGCCAGGGGACTAGCGGGAGAGTACGAGCAGTACTTC. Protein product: CARGLAGEYEQYF.

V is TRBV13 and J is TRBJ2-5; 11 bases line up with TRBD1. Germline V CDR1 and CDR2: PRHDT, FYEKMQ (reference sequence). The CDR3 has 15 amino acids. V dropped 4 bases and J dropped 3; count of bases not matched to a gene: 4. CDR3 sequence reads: CASSSTGQGEETQYF. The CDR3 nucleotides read TGTGCCAGCAGCTCGACGGGACAGGGGGAAGAGACCCAGTACTTC. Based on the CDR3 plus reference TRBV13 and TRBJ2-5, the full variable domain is AAGVIQSPRHLIKEKRETATLKCYPIPRHDTVYWYQQGPGQDPQFLISFYEKMQSDKGSIPDRFSAQQFSDYHSELNMSSLELGDSALYFCASSSTGQGEETQYFGPGTRLLVL.

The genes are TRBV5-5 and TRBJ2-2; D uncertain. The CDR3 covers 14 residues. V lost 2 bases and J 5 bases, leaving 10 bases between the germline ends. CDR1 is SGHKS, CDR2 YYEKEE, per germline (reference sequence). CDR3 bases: TGTGCCAGCAGCTTCGAACTCGATACCGGGGAGCTGTTTTTT. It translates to CASSFELDTGELFF.

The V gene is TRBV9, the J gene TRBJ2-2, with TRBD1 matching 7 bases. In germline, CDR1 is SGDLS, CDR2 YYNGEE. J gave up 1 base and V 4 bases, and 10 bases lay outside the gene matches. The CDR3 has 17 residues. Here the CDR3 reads CASSSRQGALNTGELFF. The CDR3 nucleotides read TGTGCCAGCAGCTCTAGACAGGGCGCATTGAACACCGGGGAGCTGTTTTTT.

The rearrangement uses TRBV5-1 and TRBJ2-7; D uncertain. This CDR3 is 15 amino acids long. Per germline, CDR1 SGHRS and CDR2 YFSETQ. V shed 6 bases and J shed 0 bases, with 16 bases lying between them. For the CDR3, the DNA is TGCGCCAGCACCCCGTCATCCCCCGGCTCCTACGAGCAGTACTTC. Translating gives CASTPSSPGSYEQYF.